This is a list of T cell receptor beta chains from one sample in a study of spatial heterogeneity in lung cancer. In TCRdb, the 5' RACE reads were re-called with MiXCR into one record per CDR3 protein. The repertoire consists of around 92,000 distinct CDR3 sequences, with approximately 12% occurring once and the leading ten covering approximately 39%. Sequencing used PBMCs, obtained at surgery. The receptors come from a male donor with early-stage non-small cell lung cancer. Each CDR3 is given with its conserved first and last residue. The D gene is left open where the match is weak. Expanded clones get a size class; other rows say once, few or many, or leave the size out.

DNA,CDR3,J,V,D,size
TGTGCCAGCAGATCCCAGGGTAACCAAGAGACCCAGTACTTC,CASRSQGNQETQYF,TRBJ2-5,TRBV28,NA,few
TGTGCCAGTTACCACGAGCAGTACTTC,CASYHEQYF,TRBJ2-7,TRBV11-3,NA,NA
TGTGCCAGCAGTTTCCCCAGCGGCGGGGCCGCGGGAAACACCATATATTTT,CASSFPSGGAAGNTIYF,TRBJ1-3,TRBV6-6,NA,NA
TGCAGTGCTGGTGGAGCGGGAGGGCGAACCGGGGAGCTGTTTTTT,CSAGGAGGRTGELFF,TRBJ2-2,TRBV20-1,TRBD2,NA
TGTGCCAGCAGCTGGCGGTCGAGTGGGGGGAGCTCCTACAATGAGCAGTTCTTC,CASSWRSSGGSSYNEQFF,TRBJ2-1,TRBV5-6,NA,few
TGCGCCAGCAGCCAAGAGACAGGGGTTGACGAGCAGTACTTC,CASSQETGVDEQYF,TRBJ2-7,TRBV4-3,TRBD1,NA
TGTGCCAGCAGCCCGGTCGGGGGGTACCAAGAGACCCAGTACTTC,CASSPVGGYQETQYF,TRBJ2-5,TRBV7-2,TRBD2,NA
TGTGCCAGCAGTACAGGGAGCAATCAGCCCCAGCATTTT,CASSTGSNQPQHF,TRBJ1-5,TRBV7-6,NA,NA
TGCGCCAGCATATTCGGACAGGGGTCAAGCTCCTACGAGCAGTACTTC,CASIFGQGSSSYEQYF,TRBJ2-7,TRBV5-1,TRBD1,many
TGTGCCAGCAGCGAAGGACAGGGGACACCCCTCCACTTT,CASSEGQGTPLHF,TRBJ1-6,TRBV7-3,TRBD1,few
TGTGCCAGCAGCTTAGTGAGTTTGGCGGGAGCTTACGAGCAGTACTTC,CASSLVSLAGAYEQYF,TRBJ2-7,TRBV7-2,TRBD2,NA
TGTGCCAGCAGTTCAGAAACGCCTCAGCCCCAGCATTTT,CASSSETPQPQHF,TRBJ1-5,TRBV12-3/TRBV12-4,NA,many
TGTGCCAGCCAAGGACAGGCCTCTTCCCTCCACTTT,CASQGQASSLHF,TRBJ1-6,TRBV2,TRBD1,NA
TGCGCCAGCAGCCAAGATGGCGGGGGAGCTAGCACAGATACGCAGTATTTT,CASSQDGGGASTDTQYF,TRBJ2-3,TRBV4-1,TRBD2,many
TGTGCCAGCAGCACAACAGGGTTAGCCAAAAACATTCAGTACTTC,CASSTTGLAKNIQYF,TRBJ2-4,TRBV12-3/TRBV12-4,NA,NA
TGTGCCAGCAGTTTCCGCGGTTTCACCGGGGAGCTGTTTTTT,CASSFRGFTGELFF,TRBJ2-2,TRBV28,NA,few
TGTGCCAGCAGAAAAGCGGGGGCAGATACGCAGTATTTT,CASRKAGADTQYF,TRBJ2-3,TRBV6-2/TRBV6-3,TRBD2,NA
TGTGCCAGCAGCTTAGGGGGGGAGGCCTATGGCTACACCTTC,CASSLGGEAYGYTF,TRBJ1-2,TRBV7-2,NA,few
TGTGCCAGCAGTTTGGGACGGAGGGGCGAAAAACTGTTTTTT,CASSLGRRGEKLFF,TRBJ1-4,TRBV12-3/TRBV12-4,NA,few
TGCGCCAGCAGCTTGTCACAGCTGTTAGGCCAAGAGACCCAGTACTTC,CASSLSQLLGQETQYF,TRBJ2-5,TRBV5-1,NA,NA
TGTGCCAGCACCCAGAGCGGGGGGGCCTACACCGGGGAGCTGTTTTTT,CASTQSGGAYTGELFF,TRBJ2-2,TRBV6-5,TRBD2,NA
TGTGCCAGCAGCTCCGCGGGACAGCTATCCTACGAGCAGTACTTC,CASSSAGQLSYEQYF,TRBJ2-7,TRBV11-2,NA,NA
TGTGCCAGCAGTTCCCAGGCGGGGGGCTACGAGCAGTACTTC,CASSSQAGGYEQYF,TRBJ2-7,TRBV12-3/TRBV12-4,TRBD2,NA
TGTGCCAGCAGCTCGGATGGACTAGCGGAAGAGACCCAGTACTTC,CASSSDGLAEETQYF,TRBJ2-5,TRBV12-3/TRBV12-4,TRBD2,NA
TGTGCCAGCAGTTTGGGGAAGACCCAGTACTTC,CASSLGKTQYF,TRBJ2-5,TRBV12-3/TRBV12-4,NA,NA
TGCAGTGCTAGTTTCGGGGATACGCAGTATTTT,CSASFGDTQYF,TRBJ2-3,TRBV20-1,NA,many
TGTGCCAGCAGCCAGGCCCAGGGGAATTCACCCCTCCACTTT,CASSQAQGNSPLHF,TRBJ1-6,TRBV14,NA,NA
TGTGCCAGCAGCTTTGGCAGGGGGTACGAGACCCAGTACTTC,CASSFGRGYETQYF,TRBJ2-5,TRBV5-6,TRBD1,many